This T cell receptor beta chain was recovered during a study of OX40 agonist ivuxolimab in advanced cancers. On the study more broadly: An anti-OX40 (CD134) antibody with agonistic activity, ivuxolimab, was administered to patients. Overall study findings and caveats: Partial responders at 0.1-3.0 mg/kg had among the lowest clonal expansion. Several nonresponders also turned out to have low normalized T-cell clonal expansion.

The CDR3 is 15 residues long. Germline CDR1 and CDR2: SGHRS and YFSETQ. Remarks on this clone: The antigen is undetermined.

Only in-frame clones appear in the TCRdb table, and some are missing; sequencing was by immunoSEQ multiplex PCR. The table records tens of thousands of clones, roughly 89% of them present only once. The TCR was taken from an adult with an advanced solid tumor such as melanoma, head and neck, liver or kidney cancer. V is TRBV5-1 and J is TRBJ2-5; no clear D. TRBJ2-7 matches the DNA end more closely, so the J call is doubtful. The input for sequencing was CD4+ or CD8+ T cells sorted from blood, taken in a trial of the OX40 agonist ivuxolimab. In DNA, the CDR3 is TGCGCCAGCAGCTTGTATTTCTCCCAGGTGTACGAGCAGTACTTC. Encoded protein: CASSLYFSQVYEQYF.